This record concerns one TCR beta chain sequence. Its antigen is unidentified. The sample comes from a study of cytomegalovirus exposure and HLA in healthy donors. Study observations and caveats: As confirmed in vitro, three CMV-associated chains were specific for CMV antigens. The majority of TCR sequences were rare, yet some public TCRs appeared in many donors. Data from an earlier analysis indicated that most TCR beta V segments were productive either about 90% or about 30% of the time.

Primers for the PCR totalled 60 Vbeta and 13 Jbeta. The repertoire was sequenced with immunoSEQ multiplex PCR; TCRdb's copy has only in-frame clones and lacks some. The sample consists of 130,000 or so clones, approximately 71% of them appearing once. The sequence was collected from a man aged 40-50 years in good health and CMV-seronegative. Sequencing input: PBMCs.

As DNA, the CDR3 is TGTGCCAGCAGTGTCGGGGGGATTGAAGCTTTCTTT. Amino acid sequence: CASSVGGIEAFF. The V gene is TRBV2, the J gene TRBJ1-1; D possibly corresponds to TRBD1 (5 bases). Trimming cost V 4 bases and J 7 bases, with 10 bases left between them. Germline-derived CDR1 and CDR2 are SNHLY and FYNNEI. The length of the CDR3 is 12 residues.